This T cell receptor beta chain was sequenced during a study of response to subunit inactivated influenza vaccine. The CDR3 has 12 residues. Germline V gives CDR1 SNHLY, CDR2 FYNNEI. Trimming cost V 4 bases and J 6 bases, with 10 bases left between them. This clonotype was observed many times. Its antigen is undetermined. From the RT-PCR reads, TCRdb called clonotypes with MiXCR, one entry per CDR3 protein. The sample has hundreds of thousands of distinct CDR3 sequences, 6.5% to 8% seen once. The study's findings and limits: Each seasonal flu vaccination may recruit only limited new T cells, authors suggested.

The source of this sequence is a man between 50 and 75 years old who received an inactivated influenza vaccine. The specimen was PBMCs from blood, collected around 2 years after vaccination. The chain has TRBV2 and TRBJ2-7, with D maybe TRBD2 (5 bases). The CDR3 nucleotides read TGTGCCAGCAGTGTGCGGGCCCCCGAGCAGTACTTC. This translates into CASSVRAPEQYF.